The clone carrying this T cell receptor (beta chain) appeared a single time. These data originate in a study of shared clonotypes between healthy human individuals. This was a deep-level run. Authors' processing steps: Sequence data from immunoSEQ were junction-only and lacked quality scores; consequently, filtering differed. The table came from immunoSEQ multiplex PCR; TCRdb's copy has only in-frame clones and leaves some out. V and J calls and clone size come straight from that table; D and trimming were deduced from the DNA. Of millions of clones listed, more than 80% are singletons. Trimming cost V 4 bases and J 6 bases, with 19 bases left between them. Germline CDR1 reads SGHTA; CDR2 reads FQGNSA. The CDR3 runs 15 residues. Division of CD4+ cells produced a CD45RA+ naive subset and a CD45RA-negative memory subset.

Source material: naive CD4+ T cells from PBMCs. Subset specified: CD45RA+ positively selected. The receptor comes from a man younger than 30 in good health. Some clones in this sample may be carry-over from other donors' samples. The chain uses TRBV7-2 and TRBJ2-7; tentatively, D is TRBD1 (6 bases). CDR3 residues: CASSSQWGTGPEQYF. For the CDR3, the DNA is TGTGCCAGCAGCTCGCAATGGGGAACAGGGCCCGAGCAGTACTTC.